The sequence of this TCR beta chain was determined in a study of blood T cell repertoires in COVID-19. The CDR3 covers 16 residues. Germline CDR1 and CDR2: SGHTA and FQGNSA. The V and J ends lost 6 bases and 6 bases, in that order; junction bases with no gene match: 16. TCRdb's table, derived via immunoSEQ multiplex PCR, lists solely in-frame clones and lacks some. The sample records more than 11,000 clones, roughly 80% being singletons. The source is a woman aged 55-69 years with acute or convalescent COVID-19. The specimen sequenced was peripheral blood. This chain uses TRBV7-2 with TRBJ2-7; 8 nucleotides agree with TRBD1. The CDR3 sequence is CASSRLQGAQGGEQYF. The CDR3 DNA reads as TGTGCCAGCAGTAGATTGCAGGGGGCTCAAGGTGGCGAGCAGTACTTC.